The 28 T cell receptor beta chains in this list originate from one sample, sequenced in a study of identical twins. TCRdb re-analysed the 5' RACE reads in MiXCR, keeping a single row per CDR3 protein. Of 450,000 or so distinct CDR3 sequences listed, around a sixth are singletons. The sequenced sample was naive T cells sorted from blood. These receptors were obtained from a man between 45 and 60 years old in good health.

This chain connects TRBV20-1 to TRBJ2-5; 9 bases map to TRBD1. The J segment lost 5 bases and the V segment lost 0 bases, leaving 10 bases of the junction unmatched. The CDR3 runs 16 residues. Germline assignment: CDR1 DFQATT and CDR2 SNEGSKA (reference sequence). The CDR3 DNA reads TGCAGTGCTAGAGATGCGGGGACAGGGTTGTCGGAGACCCAGTACTTC. It codes for CSARDAGTGLSETQYF.

This clonotype was seen more than once but under ten times. CDR3 amino acids: CASSVERGGRAQGDTQYF. DNA for the CDR3: TGTGCCAGCAGCGTAGAACGTGGGGGGAGGGCTCAGGGAGATACGCAGTATTTT. V is TRBV9 and J is TRBJ2-3; 7 bases are a match to TRBD2. Germline CDR1 SGDLS, CDR2 YYNGEE. The length of the CDR3 is 18 residues. The junction had 15 bases not matched to a gene; V was cut back by 0 bases and J by 5 bases.

The genes are TRBV28 and TRBJ2-3, with 9 bases aligning to TRBD1. Trimming at V came to 3 bases and at J to 4 bases, leaving 5 bases not matched to a gene. The CDR3 runs 15 residues. From germline, CDR1 is MDHEN and CDR2 SYDVKM. The CDR3 here is CASSLSGQGADTQYF. CDR3 sequence (DNA): TGTGCCAGCAGTTTGTCGGGACAGGGAGCAGATACGCAGTATTTT.

This clonotype has a count of ten or more. This chain links TRBV7-8 with TRBJ1-5; D uncertain. The length of the CDR3 is 14 residues. Germline-derived CDR1 and CDR2 are SGHVS and FQNEAQ. Trimming left V 0 bases short and J 1 base short, with 4 bases between. The CDR3 here is CASSLALSNQPQHF. CDR3 nucleotide sequence: TGTGCCAGCAGCTTAGCGTTAAGCAATCAGCCCCAGCATTTT.

This clonotype was counted many times. The V and J genes are TRBV5-6 and TRBJ1-2, with D possibly matching TRBD1 (5 bases). Trimming left V 5 bases short and J 4 bases short, with 12 bases between. CDR1 is SGHDT, CDR2 YYEEEE, per germline. The CDR3 contains 13 residues. The CDR3 region has the DNA TGTGCCAGCAGTTTAGCAGGGAGCTATGGCTACACCTTC. Its translation is CASSLAGSYGYTF.

The chain combines TRBV11-2 with TRBJ2-5, with a possible D match to TRBD1 (5 bases). Germline CDR1 reads SGHAT; CDR2 reads FQNNGV. CDR3 length: 15 residues. V shed 2 bases and J shed 5 bases, with 15 bases lying between them. The CDR3 loop is CASSLFQGSMETQYF. The CDR3 DNA reads TGTGCCAGCAGCTTATTTCAGGGTTCAATGGAGACCCAGTACTTC.

At least ten counts were recorded for this clonotype. The rearrangement uses TRBV5-1 and TRBJ2-7; 13 bases are a match to TRBD2. Germline V gives CDR1 SGHRS, CDR2 YFSETQ. The ends lost 4 bases at V and 6 bases at J; junction bases unmatched: 4. This CDR3 has 14 residues. The CDR3 protein is CASSMRTSGSEQYF. DNA for the CDR3: TGCGCCAGCAGCATGAGGACTAGCGGGAGCGAGCAGTACTTC. The full variable domain, completed using reference TRBV5-1 and TRBJ2-7, is KAGVTQTPRYLIKTRGQQVTLSCSPISGHRSVSWYQQTPGQGLQFLFEYFSETQRNKGNFPGRFSGRQFSNSRSEMNVSTLELGDSALYLCASSMRTSGSEQYFGPGTRLTVT.

The gene calls are TRBV24-1 and TRBJ2-7; tentatively, D is TRBD1 or TRBD2 (5 bases each). V lost 4 bases and J lost 7, with 10 bases in between. The CDR3 runs 12 residues. Looked up from germline, CDR1 is KGHDR and CDR2 is SFDVKD. The CDR3 spells CATSEGTGEQYF. CDR3 coding DNA: TGTGCCACCAGTGAGGGGACGGGGGAGCAGTACTTC.

This clonotype was detected a few times. This chain uses TRBV5-8 with TRBJ2-2; 10 bases agree with TRBD2. V was pared by 1 base and J by 1 base, with 4 bases of the junction left unmatched. Germline V gene lookup returns CDR1 SGHTS and CDR2 YDEGEE. The CDR3 spans 17 residues. The CDR3 DNA is TGTGCCAGCAGCTTGACTAGCGGGACGATGAACACCGGGGAGCTGTTTTTT. Its protein is CASSLTSGTMNTGELFF.

The chain uses TRBV12-3 or TRBV12-4 and TRBJ2-1, with 16 bases aligning to TRBD2. The CDR3 is 16 residues long. Germline trimming cut 5 bases from V and 7 bases from J; bases unmatched to any gene: 5. The CDR3 sequence: CASSRGLAGGRNEQFF. DNA for the CDR3: TGTGCCAGCAGTCGGGGACTAGCGGGAGGGCGGAATGAGCAGTTCTTC.

With respect to this clonotype: The junction departs from the called germline gene at one end, perhaps through a read error. This chain connects TRBV2 to TRBJ1-2; D possibly corresponds to TRBD1 (5 bases). Germline V gene lookup returns CDR1 SNHLY and CDR2 FYNNEI. This CDR3 is 16 amino acids long. The CDR3 reads CASIGSVREGAYRYTF. The CDR3 bases are TGTGCCAGCATCGGCTCCGTGAGGGAAGGGGCCTATCGCTACACCTTC.

The chain employs TRBV6-1 and TRBJ1-2, with 8 bases fitting TRBD1. CDR1 and CDR2 (germline): MNHNS, SASEGT. Trimming at V came to 5 bases and at J to 4 bases, leaving 9 bases not matched to a gene. This CDR3 region has 15 residues. CDR3 protein: CASSQGQAHSYGYTF. In DNA, the CDR3 is TGTGCCAGCAGTCAGGGACAGGCCCACTCCTATGGCTACACCTTC.

This clonotype was observed a handful of times. The chain has TRBV20-1 and TRBJ2-6; 8 bases align to TRBD1. This CDR3 is 15 amino acids long. The J segment lost 4 bases and the V segment lost 1 base, leaving 3 bases of the junction unmatched. Germline values: CDR1 DFQATT, CDR2 SNEGSKA (reference sequence). The CDR3 DNA sequence: TGCAGTGCTAGAGCCACAGGGGGGGGGGCCAACGTCCTGACTTTC. The encoded protein is CSARATGGGANVLTF.

The sample holds a few counts of this clonotype. J is TRBJ1-3 and V is TRBV2; tentative D call: TRBD1 (6 bases). CDR3 length equals 15 residues. V was pared by 0 bases and J by 0 bases, with 6 bases between. Per germline, CDR1 SNHLY and CDR2 FYNNEI. The CDR3 loop is CASSEAQGSGNTIYF. The CDR3 DNA sequence: TGTGCCAGCAGTGAAGCACAGGGCTCTGGAAACACCATATATTTT.

This clonotype was seen ten or more times. The CDR3 nucleotides are TGTGCCAGCATCCGGGACGGAAGAGTAGCCGGGGAGCTGTTTTTT. It codes for CASIRDGRVAGELFF. V and J are TRBV12-3 or TRBV12-4 and TRBJ2-2; perhaps D is TRBD1 or TRBD2 (5 bases each). The CDR3 covers 15 residues. Trimming pared 7 bases from V and 6 bases from J, leaving 18 bases between.

The chain employs TRBV4-1 and TRBJ1-5, with no clear D. The CDR3 extends over 15 amino acids. Between the trimmed V and J ends, which lost 3 bases and 0 bases, there was a span of 9 bases. The V gene's germline CDR1 is MGHRA and CDR2 YSYEKL. Here the CDR3 reads CASSQRTDSNQPQHF. The CDR3 DNA is TGCGCCAGCAGCCAGAGGACGGATAGCAATCAGCCCCAGCATTTT.

The chain carries TRBV20-1 and TRBJ2-3; 8 nucleotides agree with TRBD2. The length of the CDR3 is 14 residues. V gave up 6 bases and J gave up 0 bases; unmatched junction bases: 5. Germline V CDR1 and CDR2: DFQATT, SNEGSKA (reference sequence). In nucleotides, the CDR3 is TGCAGTGCCCGAGCGGGGGCAAGCACAGATACGCAGTATTTT. The encoded protein is CSARAGASTDTQYF.

V usage is TRBV5-1 and J usage is TRBJ1-4, with D perhaps TRBD1 (5 bases). Germline-derived CDR1 and CDR2 are SGHRS and YFSETQ. There are 13 residues in the CDR3. Between the trimmed V and J ends, which lost 5 bases and 10 bases, there was a span of 15 bases. DNA for the CDR3: TGCGCCAGCAGAGACAGCCAAGAACGAAAACTGTTTTTT. Translated: CASRDSQERKLFF.

This clonotype was seen more than once but under ten times. The chain couples TRBV20-1 to TRBJ2-7; 8 bases are shared with TRBD1. The CDR3 runs to 13 residues. Germline trimming cut 4 bases from V and 3 bases from J; bases unmatched to any gene: 5. Germline V gives CDR1 DFQATT, CDR2 SNEGSKA (reference sequence). CDR3 loop: CSATTGDSYEQYF. Written as DNA, the CDR3 is TGCAGTGCTACGACAGGGGATAGCTACGAGCAGTACTTC.

This clonotype was detected many times. This chain uses TRBV29-1 with TRBJ2-7; the D is unclear. From germline, CDR1 is SQVTM and CDR2 ANQGSEA. The V end lost 2 bases, the J end lost 1 base, and 12 bases lay between the germline ends. The CDR3 is 14 amino acids. CDR3 amino acids: CSVEPLEGSYEQYF. Written as DNA, the CDR3 is TGCAGCGTTGAACCCTTAGAAGGGTCCTACGAGCAGTACTTC.

About this clonotype: This is likely a read error, given that the CDR3 carries no conserved phenylalanine or tryptophan at its end. This CDR3 reads CASSVSGSGDEQYL. The CDR3 coding sequence is TGTGCCAGCAGCGTTTCAGGTTCGGGGGACGAGCAGTACTTA. This chain connects TRBV9 to TRBJ2-7; perhaps TRBD2 as D (6 bases). The CDR3 is 14 residues long. CDR1 SGDLS and CDR2 YYNGEE come from the germline V gene. The V end was cut by 2 bases, the J end by 5 bases, with 14 bases between.

In its sample, this clonotype was seen many times. The CDR3 region is CAPWVEYF. The CDR3 region has the DNA TGTGCCCCCTGGGTGGAGTACTTC. The rearrangement joins TRBV27 to TRBJ2-7, with D unresolved. Germline CDR1 MNHEY, CDR2 SMNVEV (reference sequence). This CDR3 contains 8 residues. V lost 11 bases, J lost 11 bases, and 10 bases lay in between.

This rearrangement joins TRBV25-1 to TRBJ1-4; weak D call: TRBD1 (5 bases). Deletions cut 5 bases from V and 4 bases from J, with 20 bases between. This CDR3 has 17 residues. Germline V gene data show CDR1 as MGHDK and CDR2 as SYGVNS. The CDR3 loop is CASSLPEQGRCNEKLFF. For the CDR3, the DNA is TGTGCCAGCAGTTTACCCGAGCAGGGACGGTGTAATGAAAAACTGTTTTTT.

The J gene is TRBJ2-7, the V gene TRBV29-1, with no clear D. CDR1 SQVTM and CDR2 ANQGSEA come from the germline V gene. The length of the CDR3 is 12 residues. Between the trimmed V and J ends, which lost 3 bases and 2 bases, there was a span of 8 bases. CDR3 nucleotides: TGCAGCGTTGAGGCCGGAACCTACGAGCAGTACTTC. Translating it yields CSVEAGTYEQYF.

V gene TRBV20-1 combines with J gene TRBJ2-1, with 7 bases lining up with TRBD1. The CDR3 consists of 15 residues. Germline V gene data show CDR1 as DFQATT and CDR2 as SNEGSKA (reference sequence). With 6 bases clipped from V and 0 bases from J, the junction kept 8 bases outside the gene matches. Here the CDR3 reads CSARDSRVSYNEQFF. The CDR3 DNA follows: TGCAGTGCCAGGGACAGTCGAGTCTCCTACAATGAGCAGTTCTTC.

This clonotype was seen a handful of times. The chain links TRBV29-1 to TRBJ1-2; D unresolved. V shed 2 bases and J shed 3 bases, with 13 bases lying between them. Per germline, CDR1 SQVTM and CDR2 ANQGSEA. The CDR3 length is 14 residues. In DNA, the CDR3 is TGCAGCGTTGAAAGGCCGACAACACACTATGGCTACACCTTC. Translating it yields CSVERPTTHYGYTF.

V gene TRBV5-6 combines with J gene TRBJ2-5; D gene unclear. The V gene's germline CDR1 is SGHDT and CDR2 YYEEEE. The CDR3 extends over 16 amino acids. The V gene lost 0 bases and the J gene lost 1 base, with 13 bases spanning the gap. The CDR3 reads CASSLGFGRSQETQYF. The CDR3 region has the DNA TGTGCCAGCAGCTTGGGATTTGGCAGGAGCCAAGAGACCCAGTACTTC.

This clonotype was detected many times. The V call is TRBV7-9, the J call TRBJ2-1, with 9 positions matching TRBD2. The V gene's germline CDR1 is SEHNR and CDR2 FQNEAQ (reference sequence). The CDR3 is 13 residues long. V dropped 7 bases and J dropped 9; count of bases not matched to a gene: 7. For the CDR3, the DNA is TGTGCCAGCATCAGGGGACTAGCTGGTGAGCAGTTCTTC. Translation: CASIRGLAGEQFF.